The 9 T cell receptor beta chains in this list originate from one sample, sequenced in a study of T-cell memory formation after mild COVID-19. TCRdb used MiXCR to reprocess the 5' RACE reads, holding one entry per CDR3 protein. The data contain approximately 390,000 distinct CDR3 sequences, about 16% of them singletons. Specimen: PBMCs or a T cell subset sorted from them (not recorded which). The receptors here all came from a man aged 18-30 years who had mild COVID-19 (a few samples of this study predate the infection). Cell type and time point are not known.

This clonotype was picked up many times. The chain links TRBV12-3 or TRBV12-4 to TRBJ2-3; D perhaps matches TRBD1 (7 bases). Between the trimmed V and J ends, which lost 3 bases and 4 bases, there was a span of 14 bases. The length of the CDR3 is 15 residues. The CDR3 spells CASSFGAGQSDTQYF. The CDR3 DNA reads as TGTGCCAGCAGTTTTGGTGCGGGACAGTCAGATACGCAGTATTTT.

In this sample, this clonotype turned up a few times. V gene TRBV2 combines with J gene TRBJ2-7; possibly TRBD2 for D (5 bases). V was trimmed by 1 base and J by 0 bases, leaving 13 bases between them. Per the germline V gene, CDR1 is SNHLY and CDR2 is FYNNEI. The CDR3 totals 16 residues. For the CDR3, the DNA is TGTGCCAGCAGTGAAGTCCCGGGAAGGAGCTCCTACGAGCAGTACGTC. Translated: CASSEVPGRSSYEQYV.

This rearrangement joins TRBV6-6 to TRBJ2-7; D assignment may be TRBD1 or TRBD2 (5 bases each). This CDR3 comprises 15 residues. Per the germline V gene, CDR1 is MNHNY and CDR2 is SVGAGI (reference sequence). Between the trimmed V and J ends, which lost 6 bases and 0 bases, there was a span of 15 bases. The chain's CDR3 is CASSQNRGGSYEQYV. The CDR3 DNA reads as TGTGCCAGCAGCCAAAACCGGGGCGGCTCCTACGAGCAGTACGTC.

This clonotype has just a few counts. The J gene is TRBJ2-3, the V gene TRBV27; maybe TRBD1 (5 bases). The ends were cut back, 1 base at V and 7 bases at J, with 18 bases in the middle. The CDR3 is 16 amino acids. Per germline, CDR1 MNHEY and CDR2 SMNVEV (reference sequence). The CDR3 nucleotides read TGTGCCAGCAGTTTATTAATCACGACAGTCGACCATACGCAGTATTTT. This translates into CASSLLITTVDHTQYF.

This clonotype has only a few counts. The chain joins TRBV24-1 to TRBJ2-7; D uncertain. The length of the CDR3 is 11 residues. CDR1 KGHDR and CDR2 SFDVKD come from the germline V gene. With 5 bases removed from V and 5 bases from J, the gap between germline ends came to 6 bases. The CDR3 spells CATSAGNEQYF. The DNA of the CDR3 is TGTGCCACCAGTGCCGGAAACGAGCAGTACTTC.

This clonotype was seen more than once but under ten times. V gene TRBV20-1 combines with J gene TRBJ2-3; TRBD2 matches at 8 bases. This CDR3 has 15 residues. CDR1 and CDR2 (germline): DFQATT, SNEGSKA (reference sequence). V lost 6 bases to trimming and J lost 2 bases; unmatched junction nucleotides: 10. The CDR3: CSATDMRGATDTQYF. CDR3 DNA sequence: TGCAGTGCCACCGATATGCGGGGGGCCACAGATACGCAGTATTTT.

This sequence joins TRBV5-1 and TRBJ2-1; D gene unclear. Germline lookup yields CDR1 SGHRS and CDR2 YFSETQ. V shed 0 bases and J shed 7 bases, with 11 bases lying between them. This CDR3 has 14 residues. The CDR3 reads CASSLDSYTNEQFF. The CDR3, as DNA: TGCGCCAGCAGCTTGGATTCCTACACTAATGAGCAGTTCTTC.

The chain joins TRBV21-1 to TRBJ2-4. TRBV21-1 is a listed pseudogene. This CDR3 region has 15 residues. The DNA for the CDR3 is TGTGCCAGCAGCATGGATCCTCTAGCCAAAAACATTCAGTACTTC. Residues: CASSMDPLAKNIQYF.

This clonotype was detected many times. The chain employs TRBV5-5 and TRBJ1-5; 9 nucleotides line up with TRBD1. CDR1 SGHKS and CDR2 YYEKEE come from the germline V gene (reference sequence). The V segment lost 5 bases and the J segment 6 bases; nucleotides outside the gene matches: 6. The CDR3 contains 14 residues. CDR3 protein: CASSLQGAGQPQHF. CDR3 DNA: TGTGCCAGCAGTCTACAGGGGGCCGGTCAGCCCCAGCATTTT.